The present TCR beta chain was sequenced within a study of T cell clones after liver transplantation. Study-level information: Immunosuppression withdrawal was tried within 2 years after liver transplantation in this trial. Pre-transplant mixed lymphocyte reactions yielded third-party-reactive TCRbeta sequences as comparators for graft-donor-reactive sequences. Study-wide results and limits: A significant post-transplant drop in circulating graft-donor-reactive CD4 TCRbeta sequences occurred in most of the 8 subjects.

Only in-frame clones appear in the TCRdb table, and some are missing; sequencing was by immunoSEQ multiplex PCR. The sample carries 68,000 or so clones, over 70% recorded once. V was pared by 5 bases and J by 6 bases, with 10 bases between. Germline lookup yields CDR1 KGHSH and CDR2 LQKENI. The length of the CDR3 is 12 residues. Comments on this clone: What it binds is unknown.

V usage is TRBV18 and J usage is TRBJ1-1; D is undetermined. The clonotype was recovered from a human donor who received a liver transplant. Sequenced here: CD4+ T cells from blood, sampled before liver transplant. CDR3 bases: TGTGCCAGCTCAAGGGATGGCGCTGAAGCTTTCTTT. Translating it yields CASSRDGAEAFF.